These 2 T cell receptor beta chains share one sample of origin, sequenced in a study of persistence of HIV-infected CD4 T cells. Antigens of these TCRs are unknown. This was the immunoSEQ version 4 assay in survey mode. Measured with immunoSEQ multiplex PCR; TCRdb has only the in-frame clones, and not every one. The sample lists 10,000 to 15,000 clones, about 72% occurring once. The stimulus was lysate of CMV-infected fibroblasts, about 10 ug/mL. CD4+ T cells upregulating both CD40 ligand and CD69 were sorted as responding cells. Specimen: CD4+ T cells sorted from PBMCs after roughly 18-hour stimulation, collected from a patient who received antiretroviral therapy. These TCRs come from an adult man with HIV who was CMV-seropositive.

J is TRBJ1-4 and V is TRBV10-1; 10 bases align to TRBD1. The germline CDR1 and CDR2 sequences are WNHNN and SYGVQD (reference sequence). CDR3 length: 14 residues. After removal of 3 bases from V and 7 bases from J, the junction contained 2 bases not matched to a gene. The DNA of the CDR3 is TGCGCCAGCAGTGACCGGGACAGGGGTGAAAAACTGTTTTTT. This encodes CASSDRDRGEKLFF.

This clone was seen a handful of times. This chain connects TRBV7-6 to TRBJ1-1, with D maybe TRBD1 (5 bases). From germline, CDR1 is SGHVS and CDR2 FNYEAQ. The CDR3 loop spans 14 amino acids. The V end was cut by 2 bases, the J end by 3 bases, with 10 bases between. The DNA of the CDR3 is TGTGCCAGCAGCTTAATCCGGGGGGACACTGAAGCTTTCTTT. It encodes CASSLIRGDTEAFF.